Ten or more counts support the clone carrying this T cell receptor beta chain. This entry is derived from a study of T cells in Graves' hyperthyroidism and ophthalmopathy. The length of the CDR3 is 14 residues. V lost 0 bases and J 4 bases, leaving 9 bases between the germline ends. Germline-derived CDR1 and CDR2 are KGHSH and LQKENI. PBMCs came from around 10 ml fresh peripheral blood. Amplification targeted TCR beta CDR3 regions from RNA transcripts. Initially, a first-round RT-PCR of the TCR CDR3 employed the HTBI primer set. In TCRdb, the multiplex PCR reads were re-called with MiXCR into one record per CDR3 protein. The sample lists hundreds of thousands of distinct CDR3 sequences, around 17% occurring once.

The rearrangement uses TRBV18 and TRBJ1-1, with D perhaps TRBD1 (6 bases). Sequenced sample: blood. This clonotype was obtained from a woman between 18 and 30 years old with Graves' ophthalmopathy. This CDR3 reads CASSPPGASTEAFF. Here the CDR3 DNA reads TGTGCCAGCTCACCACCGGGGGCCAGCACTGAAGCTTTCTTT. Combining the CDR3 with reference TRBV18 and TRBJ1-1 gives the whole variable domain NAGVMQNPRHLVRRRGQEARLRCSPMKGHSHVYWYRQLPEEGLKFMVYLQKENIIDESGMPKERFSAEFPKEGPSILRIQQVVRGDSAAYFCASSPPGASTEAFFGQGTRLTVV.